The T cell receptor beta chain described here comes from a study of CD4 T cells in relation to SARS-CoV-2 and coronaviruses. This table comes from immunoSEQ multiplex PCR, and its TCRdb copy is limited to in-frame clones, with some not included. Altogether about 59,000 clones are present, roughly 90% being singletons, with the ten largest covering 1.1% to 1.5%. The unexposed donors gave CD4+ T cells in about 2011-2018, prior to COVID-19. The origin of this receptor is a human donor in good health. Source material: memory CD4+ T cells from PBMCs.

CDR3 loop: CASSILRFGTGGLELSGANVLTF. As DNA, the CDR3 is TGTGCCAGCAGTATTTTGAGGTTTGGGACAGGGGGCCTGGAGCTATCTGGGGCCAACGTCCTGACTTTC. This chain connects TRBV28 to TRBJ2-6; 12 nucleotides line up with TRBD1. This CDR3 comprises 23 residues. Germline lookup yields CDR1 MDHEN and CDR2 SYDVKM. With 5 bases clipped from V and 1 base from J, the junction kept 21 bases outside the gene matches.